This T cell receptor beta chain was captured in a study of blood T cell repertoires in COVID-19. Turning to the study itself: Donors in the United States, Italy and Spain gave samples during acute or convalescent COVID-19.

Method: immunoSEQ multiplex PCR; TCRdb's copy keeps in-frame clones and lacks some. The table includes about 190,000 clones, roughly 80% detected once. With 4 bases clipped from V and 11 bases from J, the junction kept 9 bases outside the gene matches. Germline V gives CDR1 MNHEY, CDR2 SMNVEV (reference sequence). The CDR3 extends over 13 amino acids. This rearrangement joins TRBV27 to TRBJ1-2; 8 nucleotides match TRBD1. This TCR was recovered from a woman between 50 and 59 years old with acute or convalescent COVID-19. The material sequenced was peripheral blood. The CDR3 sequence: CASSSTVDRDYTF. The DNA of the CDR3 is TGTGCCAGCAGTTCGACCGTGGACAGGGATTACACCTTC.